This T cell receptor beta chain was sequenced for a study of T cells after yellow fever vaccination. Study information: Each low-cell-number fraction was prepared by means of SMART-Seq v4 Ultra Low Input. Findings and limits, study-wide: Clonotypes found in both CD4 and CD8 compartments made up a small share. By day 5 rather than day 15, the secondary response had peaked, though it was weaker. Sorted repertoires could include abundant contaminating clonotypes from bulk cells.

One entry per CDR3 protein results from TCRdb running MiXCR on the 5' RACE reads. The sample lists 360,000 or so distinct CDR3 sequences; around 10% were seen once. The V and J ends lost 8 bases and 0 bases respectively, with 14 bases between them. CDR3 size: 14 residues. Germline CDR1 reads SGHTA; CDR2 reads FQGNSA. Many counts were recorded for this clonotype. Antigen specificity is unknown. This receptor was identified in a man aged 18 to 30 who received the YFV17D yellow fever vaccine. The sequencing here drew on PBMCs, taken on the day of the first yellow fever vaccination. V usage is TRBV7-2 and J usage is TRBJ2-7; the D gene is possibly TRBD2 (5 bases). CDR3 coding DNA: TGTGCCAGCGGTGAGGGCACAAACTCCTACGAGCAGTACTTC. This translates into CASGEGTNSYEQYF. Full variable domain (missing parts from reference TRBV7-2 and TRBJ2-7): GAGVSQSPSNKVTEKGKDVELRCDPISGHTALYWYRQSLGQGLEFLIYFQGNSAPDKSGLPSDRFSAERTGGSVSTLTIQRTQQEDSAVYLCASGEGTNSYEQYFGPGTRLTVT.